One and the same sample provided the 27 T cell receptor beta chains below, sequenced in a study of T-cell memory formation after mild COVID-19. TCRdb re-called the 5' RACE reads through MiXCR, storing one row per CDR3 protein. The table records approximately 250,000 distinct CDR3 sequences, 16% of them present only once. Sequencing was done on a sample of PBMCs or a T cell subset sorted from them (not recorded which). All receptors come from a man aged 18-30 years who had mild COVID-19 (a few samples of this study predate the infection). Cell type and time point are not known.

V is TRBV6-5 and J is TRBJ1-6; D possibly corresponds to TRBD1 (5 bases). Germline V gene data show CDR1 as MNHEY and CDR2 as SVGAGI. Trimming removed 2 bases at V and 10 bases at J, with 15 bases between. The CDR3 runs to 15 residues. The CDR3 here is CASSYSEGPGSPLHF. The CDR3 DNA is TGTGCCAGCAGTTACAGTGAGGGGCCGGGGTCACCCCTCCACTTT.

This clonotype was seen ten or more times. V usage is TRBV27 and J usage is TRBJ1-5, with D possibly matching TRBD1 (5 bases). The germline V gene has CDR1 MNHEY and CDR2 SMNVEV (reference sequence). There are 13 residues in the CDR3. V dropped 8 bases and J dropped 1 base, with 9 bases sitting between them. The chain's CDR3 is CASVGASNQPQHF. The DNA for the CDR3 is TGTGCCAGCGTCGGGGCCAGCAATCAGCCCCAGCATTTT.

This clonotype was detected many times. The gene calls are TRBV7-3 and TRBJ1-1; D is unclear. Germline V lookup: CDR1 SGHTA, CDR2 FQGTGA. The CDR3 is made up of 13 amino acids. V lost 0 bases to trimming and J lost 5 bases, with 7 bases between them. As DNA, the CDR3 is TGTGCCAGCAGCTTAACCCCCGGGACTGAAGCTTTCTTT. Translation: CASSLTPGTEAFF. The full variable domain, rest sourced from reference TRBV7-3 and TRBJ1-1, is GAGVSQTPSNKVTEKGKYVELRCDPISGHTALYWYRQSLGQGPEFLIYFQGTGAADDSGLPNDRFFAVRPEGSVSTLKIQRTERGDSAVYLCASSLTPGTEAFFGQGTRLTVV.

This clonotype was seen a few times. J is TRBJ1-1 and V is TRBV20-1; 9 bases line up with TRBD1. This CDR3 is built from 13 residues. The germline gives CDR1 DFQATT, CDR2 SNEGSKA (reference sequence). V shed 1 base, J shed 3 bases, and the junction held 0 bases outside the gene matches. CDR3 region: CSARGTGDTEAFF. DNA of the CDR3: TGCAGTGCTAGAGGGACAGGGGACACTGAAGCTTTCTTT.

There are many counts of this clonotype. A junction end diverges from the germline sequence, so it may reflect a read error. The chain recombines TRBV7-3 with TRBJ2-1; D assignment may be TRBD1 or TRBD2 (5 bases each). The length of the CDR3 is 13 residues. Germline CDR1 reads SGHTA; CDR2 reads FQGTGA. Here the CDR3 DNA reads TGCGCCAGCAGCTTGGGGCTAGCCAATGAGCAGTTCTTC. Its protein is CASSLGLANEQFF. The entire variable domain, with the rest obtained from reference TRBV7-3 and TRBJ2-1, is as follows: GAGVSQTPSNKVTEKGKYVELRCDPISGHTALYWYRQSLGQGPEFLIYFQGTGAADDSGLPNDRFFAVRPEGSVSTLKIQRTERGDSAVYLCASSLGLANEQFFGPGTRLTVL.

This rearrangement joins TRBV6-4 to TRBJ2-6; D not resolved. The CDR3 extends over 14 amino acids. Germline V CDR1 and CDR2: MRHNA, SNTAGT. Trimming stripped 6 bases from V and 0 bases from J, with 6 bases between. Here the CDR3 DNA reads TGTGCCAGCAGAGACGACTCTGGGGCCAACGTCCTGACTTTC. Translating it yields CASRDDSGANVLTF.

The chain links TRBV4-2 to TRBJ2-3; 11 bases are shared with TRBD1. The CDR3 spans 16 residues. Trimming removed 0 bases from V and 4 bases from J; junction bases left unmatched: 3. The germline V gene encodes CDR1 LGHNA and CDR2 YNFKEQ. CDR3 coding DNA: TGTGCCAGCAGCCAAGAGGGACAGGGGGGTGCAGATACGCAGTATTTT. Protein: CASSQEGQGGADTQYF.

This clonotype has at least ten counts. The J gene is TRBJ2-2, the V gene TRBV5-1; D gene uncertain. Trimming took off 0 bases at V and 4 bases at J, with 10 bases between the two ends. Germline V CDR1 and CDR2: SGHRS, YFSETQ. CDR3 size: 15 residues. The CDR3, as DNA: TGCGCCAGCAGCTTGGCCGGCCTATTCACCGGGGAGCTGTTTTTT. This sequence encodes CASSLAGLFTGELFF.

The chain links TRBV20-1 to TRBJ1-1, with D possibly TRBD1 on 5 matching bases. The V end lost 3 bases, the J end lost 11 bases, and 19 bases lay between the germline ends. Germline CDR1 DFQATT, CDR2 SNEGSKA (reference sequence). The CDR3 covers 13 residues. The CDR3 DNA reads TGCAGTGCTAGGGAGCCGGGACGGCCCATGGCTTTCTTT. Translating gives CSAREPGRPMAFF.

A few counts support this clonotype. The chain recombines TRBV3-1 with TRBJ2-5, with 9 nucleotides matching TRBD2. This CDR3 region has 14 residues. V lost 3 bases to trimming and J lost 5 bases; unmatched junction nucleotides: 4. Germline V lookup: CDR1 LGHDT, CDR2 YNNKEL (reference sequence). The CDR3 nucleotides read TGTGCCAGCAGCCAGCGGGGGGGCCCGGAGACCCAGTACTTC. It encodes CASSQRGGPETQYF.

This chain uses TRBV4-3 with TRBJ1-5; the match to TRBD1 covers 7 bases. Germline CDR1 and CDR2: LGHNA and YSLEER. The CDR3 has 14 amino acids. The junction had 5 bases not matched to a gene; V was cut back by 5 bases and J by 4 bases. This CDR3 reads CASSTRTGNQPQHF. Written as DNA, the CDR3 is TGCGCCAGCAGCACCCGGACAGGAAATCAGCCCCAGCATTTT.

The chain couples TRBV4-1 to TRBJ2-7; D gene ambiguous. Trimming took 0 bases from V and 0 from J, leaving 9 bases between them. Germline CDR1 reads MGHRA; CDR2 reads YSYEKL. This CDR3 has 15 residues. DNA for the CDR3: TGCGCCAGCAGCCAAGACCACCTGGGCTCCTACGAGCAGTACGTC. It translates to CASSQDHLGSYEQYV.

V usage is TRBV7-3 and J usage is TRBJ2-1; perhaps D is TRBD1 or TRBD2 (7 bases each). V lost 11 bases to trimming and J lost 6 bases, with 20 bases between them. The CDR3 has 14 residues. Germline V CDR1 and CDR2: SGHTA, FQGTGA. The chain's CDR3 is CASAQGGLGNEQFF. As DNA, the CDR3 is TGTGCCTCCGCCCAGGGGGGGCTGGGCAATGAGCAGTTCTTC.

This clonotype was seen only a few times. The genes are TRBV10-2 and TRBJ2-3, with 7 bases lining up with TRBD2. CDR3 length: 15 residues. The V gene end was trimmed by 6 bases and the J gene end by 0 bases; junction bases not matched to a gene: 6. Germline CDR1 WSHSY, CDR2 SAAADI. CDR3 coding DNA: TGCGCCAGCAGAATTTGGGGGGGGAGCACAGATACGCAGTATTTT. Its translation: CASRIWGGSTDTQYF.

The sample holds one count of this clonotype. This chain connects TRBV7-3 to TRBJ2-1; 8 nucleotides agree with TRBD2. Germline loops: CDR1 SGHTA, CDR2 FQGTGA. CDR3 length equals 16 residues. The ends lost 1 base at V and 1 base at J; junction bases unmatched: 3. The CDR3 region is CASSLIGGGSYNEQFF. DNA for the CDR3: TGTGCCAGCAGCTTAATTGGCGGGGGGTCCTACAATGAGCAGTTCTTC.

This chain uses TRBV7-8 with TRBJ2-7; perhaps TRBD1 as D (5 bases). In germline, CDR1 is SGHVS, CDR2 FQNEAQ. The CDR3 consists of 12 residues. The V end lost 5 bases, the J end lost 6 bases, and 11 bases lay between the germline ends. CDR3 DNA sequence: TGTGCCAGCAGCCCCGACAGTGCCGAGCAGTACTTC. Protein product: CASSPDSAEQYF.

The table lists this clonotype with a few counts. The V call is TRBV20-1, the J call TRBJ2-2, with D unclear. Germline V CDR1 and CDR2: DFQATT, SNEGSKA (reference sequence). V lost 3 bases to trimming and J lost 7 bases, with 9 bases between them. The CDR3 spans 12 residues. CDR3 nucleotide sequence: TGCAGTGCTAGTCAACCGCTCGGGGAGCTGTTTTTT. It codes for CSASQPLGELFF.

The table lists this clonotype with a few counts. The rearrangement uses TRBV7-2 and TRBJ2-1; 8 bases map to TRBD1. With V trimmed by 2 bases and J by 1 base, 4 bases remained unmatched. Germline V lookup: CDR1 SGHTA, CDR2 FQGNSA. This CDR3 contains 16 residues. The CDR3 protein is CASSLSRTGSYNEQFF. CDR3 DNA sequence: TGTGCCAGCAGCTTATCGAGGACAGGGTCCTACAATGAGCAGTTCTTC.

The chain recombines TRBV20-1 with TRBJ2-5, with TRBD2 matching over 8 bases. This CDR3 region has 14 residues. Germline CDR1 and CDR2: DFQATT and SNEGSKA (reference sequence). The ends lost 1 base at V and 2 bases at J; junction bases unmatched: 3. The CDR3 nucleotides are TGCAGTGCTAGAGGCGTAGCGGGGCAAGAGACCCAGTACTTC. Its translation is CSARGVAGQETQYF.

The rearrangement links TRBV5-6 to TRBJ2-1; TRBD1 matches 7 bases. CDR1 and CDR2 (germline): SGHDT, YYEEEE. The CDR3 runs 13 residues. Germline trimming cut 3 bases from V and 7 bases from J; bases unmatched to any gene: 4. The CDR3 spells CASSWGQMNEQFF. The CDR3 DNA reads TGTGCCAGCAGCTGGGGACAGATGAATGAGCAGTTCTTC.

The chain carries TRBV6-5 and TRBJ1-1, with a possible D match to TRBD1 (5 bases). Germline CDR1 and CDR2: MNHEY and SVGAGI. V dropped 7 bases and J dropped 0 bases, with 12 bases sitting between them. This CDR3 comprises 14 residues. The CDR3, as DNA: TGTGCCAGCATCCCGGGACCCATGAACACTGAAGCTTTCTTT. Amino acids: CASIPGPMNTEAFF.

In this sample, this clonotype turned up a few times. The chain combines TRBV7-2 with TRBJ1-4; D gene uncertain. This CDR3 region has 14 residues. The germline CDR1 and CDR2 sequences are SGHTA and FQGNSA. The V gene lost 3 bases and the J gene lost 8 bases, with 13 bases spanning the gap. The CDR3 DNA reads as TGTGCCAGCAGCTTGGGCAGGAACGGCGAAAAACTGTTTTTT. Residues: CASSLGRNGEKLFF.

This clonotype was counted a single time. An end of the junction does not agree with germline; a read error may underlie this. The chain recombines TRBV7-3 with TRBJ2-1; 14 nucleotides line up with TRBD2. Germline V gives CDR1 SGHTA, CDR2 FQGTGA. The CDR3 covers 17 residues. The CDR3 here is CAGSPGTSGGPYNEQFF. CDR3 nucleotides: TGTGCCGGCAGCCCCGGGACTAGCGGGGGCCCCTACAATGAGCAGTTCTTC. Variable domain in full (rest from reference TRBV7-3 and TRBJ2-1): GAGVSQTPSNKVTEKGKYVELRCDPISGHTALYWYRQSLGQGPEFLIYFQGTGAADDSGLPNDRFFAVRPEGSVSTLKIQRTERGDSAVYLCAGSPGTSGGPYNEQFFGPGTRLTVL.

The V gene is TRBV20-1, the J gene TRBJ2-3; D is perhaps TRBD1 (5 bases). The V gene's germline CDR1 is DFQATT and CDR2 SNEGSKA (reference sequence). Trimming took off 0 bases at V and 2 bases at J, with 9 bases between the two ends. The CDR3 is 14 amino acids. In DNA, the CDR3 is TGCAGTGCTAGAGATCCCAGGGACACAGATACGCAGTATTTT. It is translated as CSARDPRDTDTQYF.

The gene calls are TRBV20-1 and TRBJ1-5; TRBD1 aligns across 7 bases. The CDR3 contains 15 residues. Trimming cost V 6 bases and J 5 bases; bases outside gene matches: 13. Germline V gene lookup returns CDR1 DFQATT and CDR2 SNEGSKA (reference sequence). The chain's CDR3 is CSASGAQGLYQPQHF. In DNA, the CDR3 is TGCAGTGCCAGTGGGGCACAGGGGTTATATCAGCCCCAGCATTTT.

This clonotype was observed a handful of times. The V gene is TRBV6-2 or TRBV6-3, the J gene TRBJ1-1, with 9 nucleotides matching TRBD1. Germline CDR1 reads MNHEY; CDR2 reads SVGEGT. The V gene end was trimmed by 4 bases and the J gene end by 6 bases; junction bases not matched to a gene: 12. The CDR3 has 16 amino acids. The CDR3 region has the DNA TGTGCCAGCAGTTCCGATAGGACAGGGGCTGTCCCTGAAGCTTTCTTT. Translation: CASSSDRTGAVPEAFF.

This clonotype has a handful of counts. The chain links TRBV7-6 to TRBJ2-3, with TRBD1 as a possible D gene (5 bases). Trimming removed 0 bases at V and 0 bases at J, with 7 bases between. This CDR3 contains 15 residues. Germline-derived CDR1 and CDR2 are SGHVS and FNYEAQ. CDR3 bases: TGTGCCAGCAGCTTAGCCCAGGGAAGCACAGATACGCAGTATTTT. Its translation is CASSLAQGSTDTQYF. The full variable domain, rest sourced from reference TRBV7-6 and TRBJ2-3, is GAGVSQSPRYKVTKRGQDVALRCDPISGHVSLYWYRQALGQGPEFLTYFNYEAQQDKSGLPNDRFSAERPEGSISTLTIQRTEQRDSAMYRCASSLAQGSTDTQYFGPGTRLTVL.